A single sample gave rise to the 10 T cell receptor beta chains below, sequenced in a study of shared T cell receptors in the human thymus (dated by TCRdb to the early 2020s). Library generation was performed with the immunoSEQ multiplex PCR assay. Held by TCRdb, this immuneACCESS table contains in-frame sequences only and omits some clones. Under half of the omission traces to an unresolved V gene where checked; the cause of the rest is unknown. The sample table shows roughly 550,000 clones, and around 78% are seen once. Together, the top ten hold about 0.014% of the sample. This sample was shared with a second study, whose subject was human thymus T cells.

Material: thymocytes. Receptors were obtained from a boy under three years old with a congenital heart defect. Donor details come from another sample of the same person, matched by shared clones.

There are a few counts of this clone. The J gene is TRBJ2-3, the V gene TRBV12-2; TRBD2, the table's D call, lacks a check against the DNA. TRBV12-2 is given as a pseudogene. This CDR3 has 18 amino acids. The CDR3 coding sequence is TGTGCAAGTCGCTCCGGGCCGGGAGGGCCTACGGGCACAGATACGCAGTATTTT. It yields the protein CASRSGPGGPTGTDTQYF.

The chain uses TRBV25-1 and TRBJ2-7; D not certain. This CDR3 has 13 amino acids. CDR1 and CDR2 from the germline V gene are MGHDK and SYGVNS. The ends were cut back, 3 bases at V and 0 bases at J, with 6 bases in the middle. CDR3 in amino acids: CASSDEASYEQYF. Here the CDR3 DNA reads TGTGCCAGCAGTGATGAGGCCTCCTACGAGCAGTACTTC.

The genes are TRBV30 and TRBJ1-4; 9 positions agree with TRBD1. Germline lookup yields CDR1 GTSNPN and CDR2 SVGIG (reference sequence). CDR3 size: 15 residues. Unmatched junction bases numbered 9, after V lost 2 bases and J lost 8 bases. In nucleotides, the CDR3 is TGTGCCTGGAGTAAAGGGACAGGGCTAAGGGAAAAACTGTTTTTT. This codes for CAWSKGTGLREKLFF. Using reference TRBV30 and TRBJ1-4 for the parts outside the CDR3, the full variable domain is SQTIHQWPATLVQPVGSPLSLECTVEGTSNPNLYWYRQAAGRGLQLLFYSVGIGQISSEVPQNLSASRPQDRQFILSSKKLLLSDSGFYLCAWSKGTGLREKLFFGSGTQLSVL.

The rearrangement joins TRBV28 to TRBJ2-2; TRBD2 matches 10 bases. Germline CDR1 reads MDHEN; CDR2 reads SYDVKM. This CDR3 is 19 amino acids long. The V gene end was trimmed by 4 bases and the J gene end by 2 bases; junction bases not matched to a gene: 13. CDR3: CASSSKRLAGNPNTGELFF. CDR3 DNA sequence: TGTGCCAGCAGTTCTAAACGACTAGCGGGTAACCCCAACACCGGGGAGCTGTTTTTT. The full variable domain, completed using reference TRBV28 and TRBJ2-2, is DVKVTQSSRYLVKRTGEKVFLECVQDMDHENMFWYRQDPGLGLRLIYFSYDVKMKEKGDIPEGYSVSREKKERFSLILESASTNQTSMYLCASSSKRLAGNPNTGELFFGEGSRLTVL.

The chain is built from TRBV29-1 and TRBJ2-3; D is undetermined. The CDR3 is made up of 11 amino acids. Germline CDR1 reads SQVTM; CDR2 reads ANQGSEA. The ends were cut back, 0 bases at V and 10 bases at J, with 8 bases in the middle. CDR3 DNA: TGCAGCGTTGAAGATCTTGGGCCGCAGTATTTT. Translating it yields CSVEDLGPQYF.

This chain joins TRBV5-6 and TRBJ1-1; D possibly corresponds to TRBD1 (5 bases). CDR1 and CDR2 from the germline V gene are SGHDT and YYEEEE. The V and J ends lost 3 bases and 2 bases respectively, with 23 bases between them. The CDR3 is 18 residues long. The CDR3 sequence is CASSSRWWRGKRNTEAFF. The CDR3 DNA reads TGTGCCAGCAGCTCCCGGTGGTGGAGGGGTAAGAGAAACACTGAAGCTTTCTTT.

V usage is TRBV2 and J usage is TRBJ1-2; weak D call: TRBD1 (6 bases). Looked up from germline, CDR1 is SNHLY and CDR2 is FYNNEI. The ends were cut back, 7 bases at V and 4 bases at J, with 7 bases in the middle. CDR3 length equals 11 residues. The CDR3 reads CASTGVYGYTF. CDR3 in DNA: TGTGCCAGCACAGGGGTCTATGGCTACACCTTC.

The V call is TRBV5-4, the J call TRBJ2-5; 12 nucleotides match TRBD2. This CDR3 has 16 amino acids. Germline values: CDR1 SGHNT, CDR2 YYREEE (reference sequence). V lost 5 bases, J lost 5 bases, and 10 bases stayed unmatched. The CDR3 coding sequence is TGTGCCAGCAGTTATCTAGCGGGAGGGCCTGACGAGACCCAGTACTTC. It is translated as CASSYLAGGPDETQYF.

The chain employs TRBV10-3 and TRBJ1-2; 8 nucleotides match TRBD1. The V and J ends lost 6 bases and 7 bases, in that order; junction bases with no gene match: 10. The CDR3 runs to 14 residues. CDR1 is ENHRY and CDR2 is SYGVKD in the germline V gene. The DNA of the CDR3 is TGTGCCATCAGACCGGACAGGGTCAGGGGTGGCTACACCTTC. Translating it yields CAIRPDRVRGGYTF.

The rearrangement uses TRBV6-5 and TRBJ1-4; maybe TRBD1 (6 bases). Trimming removed 0 bases from V and 9 bases from J, with 11 bases in between. The CDR3 length is 14 residues. Germline assignment: CDR1 MNHEY and CDR2 SVGAGI. Written as DNA, the CDR3 is TGTGCCAGCAGTTACTCGGACAGTTCTAAAAAACTGTTTTTT. Residues: CASSYSDSSKKLFF.